The present entry profiles one T cell receptor (beta chain) with its context. Antigen: not known. The data stem from a study of T cell responses to AZD1222 COVID-19 vaccine. Overall study findings and caveats: It was only a handful of AZD1222 recipients who were seropositive at baseline. Repertoires were sampled only after the peak T cell response.

Repertoires were generated with immunoSEQ multiplex PCR, while TCRdb's copy carries only in-frame clones and drops some. Of about 140,000 clones listed, 85% to 95% are singletons. This CDR3 has 14 residues. Looked up from germline, CDR1 is SNHLY and CDR2 is FYNNEI. Trimming took 3 bases from V and 2 from J; bases not matched to a gene: 4. The material was peripheral blood, obtained after recovery from COVID-19. This TCR came from an adult who had recovered from COVID-19. The chain carries TRBV2 and TRBJ2-7; 7 bases are a match to TRBD1. The CDR3 bases are TGTGCCAGCAGTGAGGACAGGCTAGCCTACGAGCAGTACTTC. Residues: CASSEDRLAYEQYF.